Presented here are 27 T cell receptor beta chains from one specimen sequenced in a study of blood T cell repertoires in COVID-19. Data came from immunoSEQ multiplex PCR; TCRdb stores just in-frame clones and leaves some out. The table lists hundreds of thousands of clones, approximately 91% of them singletons, with approximately 0.66% in the top ten. The source material was peripheral blood. The receptor source for this set is a man aged 35 to 55 with acute or convalescent COVID-19.

V gene TRBV30 combines with J gene TRBJ2-7; possibly TRBD1 for D (6 bases). There are 13 residues in the CDR3. V was cut by 6 bases and J by 2 bases, with 14 bases left in between. Germline lookup yields CDR1 GTSNPN and CDR2 SVGIG (reference sequence). CDR3 sequence (DNA): TGTGCCTGCTCGAGGGACACCCCCTACGAGCAGTACTTC. Protein: CACSRDTPYEQYF.

The sample holds one count of this clone. In DNA form, the CDR3 reads TGTGCCAGTAGTATGGGACTAGCGGGGGGATTAGAATACAATGAGCAGTTCTTC. Translation gives CASSMGLAGGLEYNEQFF. This chain links TRBV19 with TRBJ2-1; 15 nucleotides align to TRBD2. Germline CDR1 reads LNHDA; CDR2 reads SQIVND (reference sequence). V shed 3 bases, J shed 4 bases, and the junction held 7 bases outside the gene matches. This CDR3 region has 18 residues.

J is TRBJ2-4 and V is TRBV28, with D perhaps matching TRBD2 (7 bases). Trimming left V 2 bases short and J 3 bases short, with 14 bases between. In germline, CDR1 is MDHEN, CDR2 SYDVKM. The CDR3 covers 16 residues. The CDR3, as DNA: TGTGCCAGCAGTTTAGGGGGGGCGCGGGACAAAAACATTCAGTACTTC. As protein: CASSLGGARDKNIQYF. The full variable domain, in which reference TRBV28 and TRBJ2-4 provide the parts outside the CDR3, is DVKVTQSSRYLVKRTGEKVFLECVQDMDHENMFWYRQDPGLGLRLIYFSYDVKMKEKGDIPEGYSVSREKKERFSLILESASTNQTSMYLCASSLGGARDKNIQYFGAGTRLSVL.

The rearrangement links TRBV6-1 to TRBJ2-1, with 11 bases that match TRBD2. Germline CDR1 and CDR2: MNHNS and SASEGT. The length of the CDR3 is 15 residues. The V gene end was trimmed by 3 bases and the J gene end by 2 bases; junction bases not matched to a gene: 0. Written as DNA, the CDR3 is TGTGCCAGCAGTGAGACTAGCGGGGCCTACAATGAGCAGTTCTTC. Translating it yields CASSETSGAYNEQFF.

This chain connects TRBV7-2 to TRBJ2-4; 14 bases match TRBD2. V shed 5 bases, J shed 5 bases, and the junction held 8 bases outside the gene matches. The CDR3 spans 17 residues. Germline V gene data show CDR1 as SGHTA and CDR2 as FQGNSA. CDR3 sequence: CASSPRTSGGQENIQYF. CDR3 bases: TGTGCCAGCAGCCCACGGACTAGCGGGGGGCAAGAAAACATTCAGTACTTC.

This clone appeared once. The chain joins TRBV7-2 to TRBJ2-5; 8 bases line up with TRBD2. The CDR3 is 14 residues long. The trim removed 4 bases at V and 2 bases at J, leaving 3 bases unmatched. The germline gives CDR1 SGHTA, CDR2 FQGNSA. The CDR3 spells CASSYLAGQETQYF. In nucleotides, the CDR3 is TGTGCCAGCAGCTATTTAGCGGGACAAGAGACCCAGTACTTC.

The J gene is TRBJ2-3, the V gene TRBV29-1; perhaps TRBD1 as D (6 bases). CDR1 is SQVTM, CDR2 ANQGSEA, per germline. Trimming left V 3 bases short and J 1 base short, with 8 bases between. CDR3 length: 13 residues. The CDR3 DNA reads as TGCAGCGTTGACAAGGGGGGCACAGATACGCAGTATTTT. It yields the protein CSVDKGGTDTQYF.

The CDR3, as DNA: TGTGCCAGCAGCTCCCCGGACAGGGCGGGGGGGGAGCTGTTTTTT. It encodes CASSSPDRAGGELFF. The gene calls are TRBV7-2 and TRBJ2-2; TRBD1 aligns across 8 bases. The CDR3 runs to 15 residues. Trimming took 4 bases from V and 8 from J; bases not matched to a gene: 9. Germline V gene lookup returns CDR1 SGHTA and CDR2 FQGNSA.

The V gene is TRBV6-4, the J gene TRBJ2-1; 8 positions agree with TRBD2. V lost 3 bases, J lost 5 bases, and 6 bases stayed unmatched. There are 15 residues in the CDR3. Germline V gene sequence: CDR1 MRHNA, CDR2 SNTAGT. This CDR3 is CASSEGLAGHNEQFF. The CDR3 DNA reads as TGTGCCAGCAGTGAGGGGTTAGCGGGGCACAATGAGCAGTTCTTC.

V usage is TRBV19 and J usage is TRBJ1-2, with a tentative D call TRBD1 (5 bases). V shed 3 bases and J shed 3 bases, with 14 bases lying between them. This CDR3 has 15 amino acids. CDR1 LNHDA and CDR2 SQIVND come from the germline V gene (reference sequence). The CDR3 sequence: CASSIRGEVHYGYTF. The CDR3 DNA reads TGTGCCAGTAGTATCAGAGGGGAGGTACACTATGGCTACACCTTC.

The chain employs TRBV5-1 and TRBJ2-3; TRBD2 matches at 10 bases. Germline CDR1 is SGHRS and CDR2 is YFSETQ. This CDR3 has 15 amino acids. V lost 6 bases to trimming and J lost 3 bases; unmatched junction nucleotides: 7. The CDR3 coding sequence is TGCGCCAGCAATAGAGCGGGAGGGGTTACAGATACGCAGTATTTT. It encodes CASNRAGGVTDTQYF.

V gene TRBV27 combines with J gene TRBJ1-2, with 10 bases that match TRBD1. CDR1 is MNHEY and CDR2 is SMNVEV in the germline V gene (reference sequence). With 2 bases clipped from V and 1 base from J, the junction kept 10 bases outside the gene matches. This CDR3 is 18 amino acids long. CDR3 in amino acids: CASSLLGTGDKGNYGYTF. CDR3 DNA: TGTGCCAGCAGTTTACTCGGGACAGGGGATAAGGGTAACTATGGCTACACCTTC.

The chain has TRBV6-5 and TRBJ1-6; 7 bases are a match to TRBD1. CDR1 is MNHEY and CDR2 is SVGAGI in the germline V gene. V trimming: 0 bases; J trimming: 10 bases; junction bases outside the gene matches: 6. The CDR3 spans 15 residues. The CDR3 nucleotides read TGTGCCAGCAGTTACTCGACAGGGCGAAGGTCACCCCTCCACTTT. Its protein is CASSYSTGRRSPLHF.

This clone appeared a few times. CDR3 sequence (DNA): TGTGCCAGCAGCTTAGGACAGGTCTTCTCTGGAAACACCATATATTTT. This sequence encodes CASSLGQVFSGNTIYF. The chain has TRBV7-9 and TRBJ1-3; tentative D call: TRBD1 (6 bases). The germline V gene has CDR1 SEHNR and CDR2 FQNEAQ (reference sequence). This CDR3 is 16 amino acids long. V was cut by 1 base and J by 0 bases, with 10 bases left in between.

V gene TRBV10-1 combines with J gene TRBJ1-3; D is ambiguous. Per the germline V gene, CDR1 is WNHNN and CDR2 is SYGVQD (reference sequence). Trimming left V 0 bases short and J 6 bases short, with 9 bases between. The CDR3 is made up of 14 amino acids. CDR3 sequence reads: CASSESTRPNTIYF. As DNA, the CDR3 is TGCGCCAGCAGTGAGTCGACCAGGCCAAACACCATATATTTT.

V gene TRBV4-3 combines with J gene TRBJ2-5; D call uncertain. With 0 bases removed from V and 5 bases from J, the gap between germline ends came to 13 bases. Germline V gene data show CDR1 as LGHNA and CDR2 as YSLEER. CDR3 length: 15 residues. Here the CDR3 reads CASSQEKKGRETQYF. For the CDR3, the DNA is TGCGCCAGCAGCCAAGAAAAGAAAGGCAGGGAGACCCAGTACTTC.

This clone was counted a single time. The V gene is TRBV25-1, the J gene TRBJ1-6; D unresolved. Trimming removed 0 bases from V and 11 bases from J, with 14 bases in between. The germline CDR1 and CDR2 sequences are MGHDK and SYGVNS. CDR3 length: 15 residues. CDR3 coding DNA: TGTGCCAGCAGTGAATATCCCGGACTGTTTCCACCCCTCCACTTT. Protein sequence: CASSEYPGLFPPLHF.

The chain links TRBV14 to TRBJ2-7, with D perhaps matching TRBD1 (6 bases). Germline V gives CDR1 SGHDN, CDR2 FVKESK. Trimming removed 1 base from V and 2 bases from J, with 21 bases in between. The CDR3 spans 18 residues. The CDR3 protein is CASSQAEDRTARTYEQYF. As DNA, the CDR3 is TGTGCCAGCAGCCAAGCTGAGGATCGGACAGCAAGAACCTACGAGCAGTACTTC.

The chain joins TRBV6-4 to TRBJ2-7; D may be TRBD2 (6 bases). The germline V and J ends were trimmed by 3 bases and 0 bases, with 9 bases remaining between them. The V gene's germline CDR1 is MRHNA and CDR2 SNTAGT. The CDR3 length is 14 residues. The CDR3, as DNA: TGTGCCAGCAGTGAAACTAGCTACTCCTACGAGCAGTACTTC. It specifies CASSETSYSYEQYF.

This clone has a handful of counts. CDR3 sequence (DNA): TGCGCCAGCAGCCCGGGTCTGGGGCTGGAGACCCAGTACTTC. As protein: CASSPGLGLETQYF. The rearrangement uses TRBV5-1 and TRBJ2-5, with D perhaps matching TRBD1 (5 bases). The germline V and J ends were trimmed by 4 bases and 5 bases, with 15 bases remaining between them. This CDR3 contains 14 residues. The germline V gene has CDR1 SGHRS and CDR2 YFSETQ.

This sequence joins TRBV5-1 and TRBJ1-1, with TRBD1 identical over 8 bases. The CDR3 is 17 amino acids. V was clipped by 4 bases and J by 3 bases; unmatched bases: 14. Germline V lookup: CDR1 SGHRS, CDR2 YFSETQ. CDR3 bases: TGCGCCAGCAGCCGGACAGGGACGGGGCTTAGGGACACTGAAGCTTTCTTT. This codes for CASSRTGTGLRDTEAFF.

V and J are TRBV5-1 and TRBJ2-7, with D possibly being TRBD2 (6 bases). CDR1 is SGHRS and CDR2 is YFSETQ in the germline V gene. Trimming pared 0 bases from V and 2 bases from J, leaving 12 bases between. This CDR3 has 15 residues. CDR3 residues: CASSLAVGGTYEQYF. The CDR3 bases are TGCGCCAGCAGCTTGGCCGTAGGAGGGACCTACGAGCAGTACTTC.

Details on this clone: Because the CDR3's place on the DNA is in doubt, the DNA is left out and the CDR3 is given as listed by TCRdb. The chain joins TRBV29-1 to TRBJ2-3; the table's D call, TRBD1, was not checked against the DNA. The CDR3 is 12 residues long, counting both termini. Looked up from germline, CDR1 is SQVTM and CDR2 is ANQGSEA. The CDR3 is CSVGSGASRGYF.

The V gene is TRBV6-5, the J gene TRBJ2-7, with 11 bases fitting TRBD2. With 2 bases clipped from V and 4 bases from J, the junction kept 4 bases outside the gene matches. The V gene's germline CDR1 is MNHEY and CDR2 SVGAGI. The CDR3 totals 15 residues. The CDR3, as DNA: TGTGCCAGCAGTTACGAAGCTAGCGGGGGGTACGAGCAGTACTTC. It encodes CASSYEASGGYEQYF.

The V call is TRBV27, the J call TRBJ1-5, with D unclear. Trimming took off 7 bases at V and 4 bases at J, with 17 bases between the two ends. Looked up from germline, CDR1 is MNHEY and CDR2 is SMNVEV (reference sequence). This CDR3 spans 15 amino acids. The CDR3 protein is CASTLSGGVNQPQHF. Here the CDR3 DNA reads TGTGCCAGCACCCTATCCGGAGGAGTTAATCAGCCCCAGCATTTT.

The CDR3 reads CASKQGPMNTEAFF. The CDR3 DNA reads TGTGCCAGTAAACAGGGGCCGATGAACACTGAAGCTTTCTTT. This rearrangement joins TRBV19 to TRBJ1-1; 7 bases are shared with TRBD1. V lost 7 bases and J lost 0; bases outside the gene matches: 5. CDR3 length: 14 residues. Germline lookup yields CDR1 LNHDA and CDR2 SQIVND (reference sequence).

CDR3: CASSLASLGEKLFF. CDR3 DNA: TGTGCCAGCAGCTTGGCAAGCCTCGGTGAAAAACTGTTTTTT. The chain recombines TRBV5-6 with TRBJ1-4; D is unresolved. V lost 0 bases, J lost 7 bases, and 10 bases lay in between. CDR3 length: 14 residues. Looked up from germline, CDR1 is SGHDT and CDR2 is YYEEEE.